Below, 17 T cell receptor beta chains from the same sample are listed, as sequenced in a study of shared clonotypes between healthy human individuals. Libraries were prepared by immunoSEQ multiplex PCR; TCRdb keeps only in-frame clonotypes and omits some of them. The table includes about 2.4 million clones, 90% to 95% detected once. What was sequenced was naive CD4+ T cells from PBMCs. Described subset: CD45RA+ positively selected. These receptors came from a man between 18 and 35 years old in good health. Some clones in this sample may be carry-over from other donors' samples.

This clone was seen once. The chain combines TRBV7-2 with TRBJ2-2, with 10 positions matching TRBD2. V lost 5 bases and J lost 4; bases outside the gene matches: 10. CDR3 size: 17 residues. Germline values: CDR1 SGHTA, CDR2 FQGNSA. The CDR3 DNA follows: TGTGCCAGCAGCCCCAGGACTAGCGGCAGAATCACCGGGGAGCTGTTTTTT. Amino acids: CASSPRTSGRITGELFF.

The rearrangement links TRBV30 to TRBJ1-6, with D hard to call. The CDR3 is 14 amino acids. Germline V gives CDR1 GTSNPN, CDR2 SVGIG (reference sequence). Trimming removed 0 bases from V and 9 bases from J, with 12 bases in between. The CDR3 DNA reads TGTGCCTGGAGTGTACTTCGACGGGGTTCACCCCTCCACTTT. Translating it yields CAWSVLRRGSPLHF.

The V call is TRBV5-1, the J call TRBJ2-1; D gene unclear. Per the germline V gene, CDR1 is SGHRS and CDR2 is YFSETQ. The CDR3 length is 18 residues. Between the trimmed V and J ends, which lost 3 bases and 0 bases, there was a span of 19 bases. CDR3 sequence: CASSSSILAVSSYNEQFF. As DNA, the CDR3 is TGCGCCAGCAGCTCATCTATACTTGCGGTTAGCTCCTACAATGAGCAGTTCTTC.

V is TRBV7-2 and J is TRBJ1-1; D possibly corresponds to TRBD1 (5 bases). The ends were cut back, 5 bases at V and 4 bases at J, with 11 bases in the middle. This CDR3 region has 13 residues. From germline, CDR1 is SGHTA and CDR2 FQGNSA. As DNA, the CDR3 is TGTGCCAGCAGCCCAGGGACCCCCACTGAAGCTTTCTTT. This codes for CASSPGTPTEAFF.

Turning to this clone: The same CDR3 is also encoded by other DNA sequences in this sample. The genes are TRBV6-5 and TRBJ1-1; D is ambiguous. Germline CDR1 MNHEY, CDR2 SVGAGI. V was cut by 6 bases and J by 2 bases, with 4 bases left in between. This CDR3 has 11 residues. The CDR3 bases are TGTGCCAGCAGACACAACACTGAAGCTTTCTTT. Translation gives CASRHNTEAFF.

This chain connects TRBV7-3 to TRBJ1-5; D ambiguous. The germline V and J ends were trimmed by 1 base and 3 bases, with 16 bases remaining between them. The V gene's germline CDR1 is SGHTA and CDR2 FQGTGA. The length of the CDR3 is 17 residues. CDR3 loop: CASSLRQVVPINQPQHF. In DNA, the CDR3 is TGTGCCAGCAGCTTAAGGCAAGTAGTCCCAATCAATCAGCCCCAGCATTTT.

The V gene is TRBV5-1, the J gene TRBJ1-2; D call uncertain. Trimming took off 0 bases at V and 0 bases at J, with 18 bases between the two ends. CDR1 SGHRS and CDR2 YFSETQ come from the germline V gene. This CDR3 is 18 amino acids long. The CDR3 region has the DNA TGCGCCAGCAGCTTGGTACTAGGTGGAGGCGGAGCTAACTATGGCTACACCTTC. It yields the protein CASSLVLGGGGANYGYTF.

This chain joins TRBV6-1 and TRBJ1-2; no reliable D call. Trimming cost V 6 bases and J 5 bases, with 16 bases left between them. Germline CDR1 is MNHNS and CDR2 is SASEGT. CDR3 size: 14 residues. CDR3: CASSSTDRGYGYTF. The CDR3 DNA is TGTGCCAGCAGCTCCACAGATCGAGGGTATGGCTACACCTTC.

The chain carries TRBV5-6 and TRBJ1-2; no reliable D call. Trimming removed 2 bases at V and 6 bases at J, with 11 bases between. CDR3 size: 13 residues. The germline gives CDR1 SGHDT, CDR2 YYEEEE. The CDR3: CASSLGQRDGYTF. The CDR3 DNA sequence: TGTGCCAGCAGCTTAGGTCAGAGAGATGGCTACACCTTC.

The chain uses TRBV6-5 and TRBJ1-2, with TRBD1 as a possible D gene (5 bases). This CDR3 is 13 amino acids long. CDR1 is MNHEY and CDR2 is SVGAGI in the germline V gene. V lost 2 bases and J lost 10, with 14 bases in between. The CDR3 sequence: CASSYRQPTDYTF. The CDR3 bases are TGTGCCAGCAGTTACCGACAGCCGACTGACTACACCTTC.

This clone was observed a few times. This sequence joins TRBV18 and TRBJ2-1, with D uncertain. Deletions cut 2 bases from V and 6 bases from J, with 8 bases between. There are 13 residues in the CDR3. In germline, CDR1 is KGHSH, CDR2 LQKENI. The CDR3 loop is CASSPASANEQFF. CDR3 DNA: TGTGCCAGCTCACCAGCGTCAGCCAATGAGCAGTTCTTC.

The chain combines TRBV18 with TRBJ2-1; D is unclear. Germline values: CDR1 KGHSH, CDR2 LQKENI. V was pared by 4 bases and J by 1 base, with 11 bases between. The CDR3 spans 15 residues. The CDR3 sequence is CASSLGVGSYNEQFF. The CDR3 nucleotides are TGTGCCAGCTCACTCGGAGTTGGGTCCTACAATGAGCAGTTCTTC.

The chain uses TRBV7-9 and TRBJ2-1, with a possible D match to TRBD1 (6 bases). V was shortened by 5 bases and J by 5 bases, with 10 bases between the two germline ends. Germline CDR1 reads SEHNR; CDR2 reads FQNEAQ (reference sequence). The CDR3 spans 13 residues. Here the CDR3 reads CASSHRQDNEQFF. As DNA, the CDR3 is TGTGCCAGCAGCCACCGACAGGACAATGAGCAGTTCTTC.

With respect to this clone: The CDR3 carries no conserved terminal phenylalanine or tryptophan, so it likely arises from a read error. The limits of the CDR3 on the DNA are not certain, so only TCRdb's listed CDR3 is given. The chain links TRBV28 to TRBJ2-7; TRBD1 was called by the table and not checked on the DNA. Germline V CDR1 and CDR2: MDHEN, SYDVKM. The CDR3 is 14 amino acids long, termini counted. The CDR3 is CASCPRPPTTSTDL.

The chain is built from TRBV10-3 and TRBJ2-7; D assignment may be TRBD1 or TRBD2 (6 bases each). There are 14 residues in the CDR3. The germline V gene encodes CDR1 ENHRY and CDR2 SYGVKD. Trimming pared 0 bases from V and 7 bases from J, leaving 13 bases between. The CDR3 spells CAISESGGPSEQYF. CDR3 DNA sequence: TGTGCCATCAGTGAGTCGGGGGGCCCCTCGGAGCAGTACTTC.

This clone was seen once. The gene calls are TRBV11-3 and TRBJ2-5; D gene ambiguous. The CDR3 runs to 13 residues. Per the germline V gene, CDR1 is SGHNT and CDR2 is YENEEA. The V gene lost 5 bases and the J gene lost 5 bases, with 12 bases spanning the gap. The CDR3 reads CASSRSGLETQYF. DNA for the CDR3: TGTGCCAGCAGCCGTTCCGGGTTGGAGACCCAGTACTTC.

CDR3 DNA: TGTGCCAGCAGCACCACATATTCGGGGACTGAAGCTTTCTTT. Translated: CASSTTYSGTEAFF. V and J are TRBV7-8 and TRBJ1-1; D remains ambiguous. Germline V gene data show CDR1 as SGHVS and CDR2 as FQNEAQ. Trimming took 5 bases from V and 5 from J, leaving 15 bases between them. The CDR3 is made up of 14 amino acids.